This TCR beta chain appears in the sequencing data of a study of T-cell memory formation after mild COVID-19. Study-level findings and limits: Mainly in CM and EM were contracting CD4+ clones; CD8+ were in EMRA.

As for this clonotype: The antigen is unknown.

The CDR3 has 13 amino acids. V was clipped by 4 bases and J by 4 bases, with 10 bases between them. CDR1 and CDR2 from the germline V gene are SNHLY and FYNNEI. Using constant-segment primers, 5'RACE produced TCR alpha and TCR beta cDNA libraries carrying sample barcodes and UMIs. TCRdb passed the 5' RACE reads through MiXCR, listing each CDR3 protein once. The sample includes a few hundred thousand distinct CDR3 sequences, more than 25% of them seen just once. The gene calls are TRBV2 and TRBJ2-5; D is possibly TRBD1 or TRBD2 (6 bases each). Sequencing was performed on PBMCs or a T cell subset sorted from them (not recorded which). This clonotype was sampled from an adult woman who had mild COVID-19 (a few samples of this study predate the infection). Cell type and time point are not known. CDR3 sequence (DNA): TGTGCCAGCAGTGGAAGGGGGGCAGAGACCCAGTACTTC. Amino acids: CASSGRGAETQYF.